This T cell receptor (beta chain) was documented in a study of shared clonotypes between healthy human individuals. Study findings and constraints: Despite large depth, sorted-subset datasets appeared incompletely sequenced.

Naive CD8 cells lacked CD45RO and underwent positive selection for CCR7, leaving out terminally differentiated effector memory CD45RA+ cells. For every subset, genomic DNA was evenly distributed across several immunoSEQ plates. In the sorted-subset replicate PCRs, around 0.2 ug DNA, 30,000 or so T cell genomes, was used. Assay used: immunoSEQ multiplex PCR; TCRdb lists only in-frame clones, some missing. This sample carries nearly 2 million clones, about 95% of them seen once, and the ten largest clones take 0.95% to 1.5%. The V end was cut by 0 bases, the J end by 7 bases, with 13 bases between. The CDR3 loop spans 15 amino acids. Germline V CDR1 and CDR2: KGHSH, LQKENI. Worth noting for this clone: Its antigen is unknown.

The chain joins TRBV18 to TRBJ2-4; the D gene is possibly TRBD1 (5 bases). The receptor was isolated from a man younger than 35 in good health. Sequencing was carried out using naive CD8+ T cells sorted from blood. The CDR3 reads CASSPPKGVGNIQYF. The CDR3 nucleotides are TGTGCCAGCTCACCACCGAAAGGGGTCGGGAACATTCAGTACTTC.